At least ten counts were recorded for the clone carrying this T cell receptor beta chain. Graves' hyperthyroidism without ophthalmopathy progression within 18 months was termed stable. The source of the sample is a study of T cells in Graves' hyperthyroidism and ophthalmopathy. Study information: Peripheral blood was taken when the disease was first diagnosed, before any treatment began.

The CDR3 regions of TCR beta were amplified from RNA transcripts. Researchers ran a first-round RT-PCR on the TCR CDR3 using the HTBI primer set. In TCRdb, the multiplex PCR reads were re-called with MiXCR into one record per CDR3 protein. This sample has a few hundred thousand distinct CDR3 sequences, with approximately 14% found just once. V lost 6 bases, J lost 0 bases, and 19 bases stayed unmatched. The CDR3 sequence is 19 residues long. Germline CDR1 SEHNR, CDR2 FQNEAQ (reference sequence). The chain recombines TRBV7-9 with TRBJ2-7; 8 bases line up with TRBD1. The sequence derives from a woman aged 25 to 39 with Graves' hyperthyroidism. The specimen was blood. CDR3 amino acids: CASSHHLSGGTRISYEQYF. The CDR3 DNA sequence: TGTGCCAGCAGTCACCATCTGTCAGGGGGCACTCGTATCTCCTACGAGCAGTACTTC.